A selection of T cell receptor beta chains follows, all from one sample in a study of blood T cell repertoires in COVID-19. Profiled with immunoSEQ multiplex PCR; TCRdb holds only in-frame clones, not every one. Among some 290,000 clones listed, 81% were seen once. Sequencing used peripheral blood. These receptors all come from an older woman with active or convalescent COVID-19. Both conserved end residues are part of each CDR3. The D gene is left open where the match is weak. Rows may omit the clone size; those that give it use once, few, many or a size class.

D	V	J	size	DNA	CDR3
.	TRBV19	TRBJ2-2	.	TGTGCCAGTAGGCACGGAGGGACCGGGGAGCTGTTTTTT	CASRHGGTGELFF
.	TRBV7-9	TRBJ2-7	.	TGTGCCAGCAAGGGCAGGGACTACGAGCAGTACTTC	CASKGRDYEQYF
TRBD1	TRBV5-1	TRBJ2-2	few	TGCGCCAGCAGCCTGACAGGGGCTCACACCGGGGAGCTGTTTTTT	CASSLTGAHTGELFF
.	TRBV5-6	TRBJ1-1	once	TGTGCCAGCAGGTTGGACAGAAACACTGAAGCTTTCTTT	CASRLDRNTEAFF
.	TRBV4-2	TRBJ2-2	few	TGTGCCAGCAGGTCAGGGGAGAACACCGGGGAGCTGTTTTTT	CASRSGENTGELFF
TRBD2	TRBV7-2	TRBJ2-1	.	TGTGCCAGCAGCTTCCGGACTAGCGGGGTTCGGGAGCAGTTCTTC	CASSFRTSGVREQFF
TRBD2	TRBV7-2	TRBJ2-7	.	TGTGCCAGCAGCCTAAGGAGACTAGCGGGGTTCTACGAGCAGTACTTC	CASSLRRLAGFYEQYF
.	TRBV3-1/TRBV3-2	TRBJ2-2	.	TGTGCCAGCAGCCAAGCCGCAGGTATTGAAACCGGGGAGCTGTTTTTT	CASSQAAGIETGELFF
.	TRBV11-3	TRBJ1-2	.	TGTGCCAGCAGCTTACTCTTATTTTTCTATGGCTACACCTTC	CASSLLLFFYGYTF
TRBD2	TRBV3-1/TRBV3-2	TRBJ2-5	.	TGTGCCAGCAGCCAACCCGGGGGGATCTGGACCCAGTACTTC	CASSQPGGIWTQYF
TRBD2	TRBV12-5	TRBJ2-3	.	TGTGCTAGTGGTTTGGTACGATCCCGGGCGGGGGATCTCACAGATACGCAGTATTTT	CASGLVRSRAGDLTDTQYF
.	TRBV30	TRBJ2-1	.	TGTGCCTGGACTAGTTCCTACAATGAGCAGTTCTTC	CAWTSSYNEQFF
TRBD2	TRBV4-2	TRBJ2-1	once	TGTGCCAGCAGCCAAGATCTCGCGGGGGGGTACAATGAGCAGTTCTTC	CASSQDLAGGYNEQFF
.	TRBV2	TRBJ2-1	.	TGTGCCAGCAGTCGGAGCTCCTACAATGAGCAGTTCTTC	CASSRSSYNEQFF
.	TRBV23-1	TRBJ2-7	.	TGCGCCAGCAGTCAATCTGCGGACAGCTACGAGCAGTACTTC	CASSQSADSYEQYF
.	TRBV27	TRBJ2-5	.	TGTGCCAGCAGTTCCCCGTACGGGGTGGAGACCCAGTACTTC	CASSSPYGVETQYF
TRBD1	TRBV6-4	TRBJ2-2	.	TGTGCCAGCAGTGAATACCTCGGGACAGCGAACACCGGGGAGCTGTTTTTT	CASSEYLGTANTGELFF
TRBD1	TRBV20-1	TRBJ2-1	.	TGCAGTGCTAGTACCCGACAGGGCAGCTACAATGAGCAGTTCTTC	CSASTRQGSYNEQFF
.	TRBV6-1	TRBJ2-3	.	TGTGCCAGCAGTGAGGGGGGAGGTCTAATCACAGATACGCAGTATTTT	CASSEGGGLITDTQYF
.	TRBV3-1/TRBV3-2	TRBJ2-2	.	TGTGCCAGCAGCCAAGTTAACACCAACACCGGGGAGCTGTTTTTT	CASSQVNTNTGELFF
TRBD2	TRBV7-6	TRBJ2-2	.	TGTGCCAGCAGCTTAGTCCGGACTAGCGGCACCGGGGAGCTGTTTTTT	CASSLVRTSGTGELFF
.	TRBV20-1	TRBJ2-1	.	TGCAGTGCTAGTAGAGGGGGGGTTCGGAATGAGCAGTTCTTC	CSASRGGVRNEQFF
TRBD1	TRBV19	TRBJ2-5	.	TGTGCCAGTAGTAAGGGGGCGGAGGAAGAGACCCAGTACTTC	CASSKGAEEETQYF
TRBD1	TRBV5-1	TRBJ1-1	.	TGCGCCAGCAGCTCGGGGACAGCGAACACTGAAGCTTTCTTT	CASSSGTANTEAFF
TRBD1	TRBV6-6	TRBJ2-7	few	TGTGCCAGCAGCCACCCAACGGGACAGGAGTACTTC	CASSHPTGQEYF
TRBD1	TRBV5-1	TRBJ2-7	.	TGCGCCAGCAGCTTGGACCTCGGGACAGGGGCTCCCTACGAGCAGTACTTC	CASSLDLGTGAPYEQYF
TRBD1	TRBV19	TRBJ2-7	.	TGTGCCAGTAGCGCTTCCGGGACAGGGGGTTCCTACGAGCAGTACTTC	CASSASGTGGSYEQYF
TRBD1	TRBV7-8	TRBJ1-3	.	TGTGCCAGCAGCCTTCCTTCGACAGGGTTCTCTGGAAACACCATATATTTT	CASSLPSTGFSGNTIYF
.	TRBV19	TRBJ2-7	few	TGTGCCAGTAGTCCCGGTTATGCCGGCGAGCAGTACTTC	CASSPGYAGEQYF
.	TRBV18	TRBJ2-7	.	TGTGCCAGCTCACCACCGAGGGGGCTGGGGGGCTACGAGCAGTACTTC	CASSPPRGLGGYEQYF
TRBD1	TRBV2	TRBJ1-3	.	TGTGCCAGCAGGGGGACAGGTGCCTTACCCTCTGGAAACACCATATATTTT	CASRGTGALPSGNTIYF
.	TRBV25-1	TRBJ1-5	.	TGTGCCAGCAGTGATGGGGGACACGGTTCGCCCCAGCATTTT	CASSDGGHGSPQHF
TRBD2	TRBV2	TRBJ2-2	once	TGTGCCAGCAGTGTCCTAGCGGGGGGGTACACCGGGGAGCTGTTTTTT	CASSVLAGGYTGELFF
TRBD1	TRBV27	TRBJ1-2	.	TGTGCCAGCAGTTCAGGGGGTGGGGGCTACACCTTC	CASSSGGGGYTF
.	TRBV23-1	TRBJ2-5	.	TGCGCCAGCAGTTATCGGTACGGACACAGGGACACAACGAGGGGTTGTTTCCAGTACTTC	CASSYRYGHRDTTRGCFQYF
TRBD1	TRBV2	TRBJ1-2	.	TGTGCCAGTAGGACAGGGGACGCGTCCTATGGCTACACCTTC	CASRTGDASYGYTF
.	TRBV10-3	TRBJ1-1	.	TGTGCCATCAGTGACCTCGTAAGGGGGAACACTGAAGCTTTCTTT	CAISDLVRGNTEAFF
TRBD2	TRBV7-3	TRBJ2-1	.	TGTGCCAGCAGCCGGAGCGGGGGGGCCTCCTACAATGAGCAGTTCTTC	CASSRSGGASYNEQFF
.	TRBV5-4	TRBJ1-3	.	TGTGCCAGCAGCCTTCGAAGCGTCTTCTCTGGAAACACCATATATTTT	CASSLRSVFSGNTIYF
TRBD1	TRBV5-1	TRBJ1-4	.	TGCGCCAGCAAGACAGGGTCTGCAACTAATGAAAAACTGTTTTTT	CASKTGSATNEKLFF
.	TRBV5-8	TRBJ2-1	.	TGTGCCAGCAGCTTGAAGCGTCATCAGATGGACAATGAGCAGTTCTTC	CASSLKRHQMDNEQFF
.	TRBV7-3	TRBJ2-7	.	TGTGCCAGCAGCCCCAGCGGTCCCTACGAGCAGTACTTC	CASSPSGPYEQYF
.	TRBV5-1	TRBJ1-4	few	TGCGCCAGCAGTAGGGAGGGGCCTAATGAAAAACTGTTTTTT	CASSREGPNEKLFF
TRBD1	TRBV19	TRBJ1-5	.	TGTGCCAGTCCCCCCCGAGACAGGGCCGTTACCCGACAGCCCCAGCATTTT	CASPPRDRAVTRQPQHF
TRBD2	TRBV9	TRBJ2-3	.	TGTGCCAGCAGCGAGGGACTAGCGGCTAACACAGATACGCAGTATTTT	CASSEGLAANTDTQYF
.	TRBV9	TRBJ2-2	.	TGTGCCAGCAGCCCCGCGAGAGTCCAGGTTACCGGGGAGCTGTTTTTT	CASSPARVQVTGELFF
.	TRBV14	TRBJ2-1	.	TGTGCCAGCAGCCCGTTGGGGGCGTTCTCCTACAATGAGCAGTTCTTC	CASSPLGAFSYNEQFF
TRBD1	TRBV6-4	TRBJ2-2	.	TGTGCCAGCACGCACAGGGGGAGGAAAGGCGGGGAGCTGTTTTTT	CASTHRGRKGGELFF
TRBD1	TRBV11-2	TRBJ1-1	many	TGTGCCAGCAGCTTAGAATCCCCGCAGGGGGCTACGGGGACTGAAGCTTTCTTT	CASSLESPQGATGTEAFF
.	TRBV19	TRBJ2-7	.	TGTGCCAGTAGTATAGATCTCGCAGGGGGAGGAAACGAGCAGTACTTC	CASSIDLAGGGNEQYF